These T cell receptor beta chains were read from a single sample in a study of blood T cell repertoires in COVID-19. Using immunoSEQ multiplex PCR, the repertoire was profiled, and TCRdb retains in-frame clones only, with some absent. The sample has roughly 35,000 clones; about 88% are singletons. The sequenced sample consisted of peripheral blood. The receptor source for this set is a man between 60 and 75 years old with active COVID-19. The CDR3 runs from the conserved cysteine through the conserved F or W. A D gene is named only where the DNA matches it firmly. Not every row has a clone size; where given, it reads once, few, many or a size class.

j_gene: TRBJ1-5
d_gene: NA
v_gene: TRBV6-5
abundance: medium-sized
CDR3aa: CASSFLQANNQPQHF
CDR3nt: TGTGCCAGCAGTTTCTTACAGGCCAACAATCAGCCCCAGCATTTT

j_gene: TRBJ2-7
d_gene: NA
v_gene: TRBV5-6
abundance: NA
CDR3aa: CASSLVGRGREQYF
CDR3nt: TGTGCCAGCAGCTTGGTTGGCAGGGGTCGAGAGCAGTACTTC

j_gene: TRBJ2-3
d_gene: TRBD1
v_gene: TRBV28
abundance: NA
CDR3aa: CASSLRDRVYF
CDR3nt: TGTGCCAGCAGTCTCCGGGACAGGGTGTATTTT

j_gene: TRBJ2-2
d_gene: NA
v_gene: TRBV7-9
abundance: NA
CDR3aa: CASSPNSGGSSPGELFF
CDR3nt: TGTGCCAGCAGCCCGAACTCTGGAGGATCCTCTCCCGGGGAGCTGTTTTTT

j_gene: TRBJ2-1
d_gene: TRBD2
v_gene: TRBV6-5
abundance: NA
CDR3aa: CASSLGLARNEQFF
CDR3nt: TGTGCCAGCAGTTTGGGACTAGCGCGCAATGAGCAGTTCTTC

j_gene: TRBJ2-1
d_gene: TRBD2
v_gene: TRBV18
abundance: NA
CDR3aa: CASSPGTSKTNEQFF
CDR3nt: TGTGCCAGCTCACCCGGGACTAGCAAGACCAATGAGCAGTTCTTC

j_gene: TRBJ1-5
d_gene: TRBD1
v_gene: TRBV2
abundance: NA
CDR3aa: CASRVQGNQPQHF
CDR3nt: TGTGCCAGCAGGGTACAGGGGAATCAGCCCCAGCATTTT

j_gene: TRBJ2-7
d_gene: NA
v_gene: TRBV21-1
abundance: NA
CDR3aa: CASVGRDGREQYF
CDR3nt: TGTGCCAGCGTGGGGCGGGATGGAAGAGAGCAGTACTTC

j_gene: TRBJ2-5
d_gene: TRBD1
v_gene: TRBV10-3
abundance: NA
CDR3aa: CAIAKGQSQETQYF
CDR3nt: TGTGCTATAGCGAAGGGACAGTCTCAAGAGACCCAGTACTTC

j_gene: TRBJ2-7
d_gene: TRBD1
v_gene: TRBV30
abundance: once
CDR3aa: CAWGDRAFLSQYF
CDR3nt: TGTGCCTGGGGGGACAGGGCCTTCCTGTCGCAGTACTTC

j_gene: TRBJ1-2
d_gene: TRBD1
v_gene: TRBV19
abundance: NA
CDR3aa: CASSPPGQGYGYTF
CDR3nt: TGTGCCAGTAGTCCACCGGGACAGGGCTATGGCTACACCTTC

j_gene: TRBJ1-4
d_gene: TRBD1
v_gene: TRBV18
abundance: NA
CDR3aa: CASSPPTGRNEKLFF
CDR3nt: TGTGCCAGCTCACCACCGACAGGGCGTAATGAAAAACTGTTTTTT

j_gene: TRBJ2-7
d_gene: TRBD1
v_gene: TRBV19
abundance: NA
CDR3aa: CASSMRQGNNEQYF
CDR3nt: TGTGCCAGTAGTATGAGACAGGGGAACAACGAGCAGTACTTC

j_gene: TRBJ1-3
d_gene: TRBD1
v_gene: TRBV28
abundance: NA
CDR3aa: CASTQGQYSGNTIYF
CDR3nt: TGTGCCAGCACCCAGGGACAGTACTCTGGAAACACCATATATTTT

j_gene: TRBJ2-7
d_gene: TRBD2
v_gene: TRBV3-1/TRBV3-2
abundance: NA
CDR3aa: CASSQALAGGYEQYF
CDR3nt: TGTGCCAGCAGCCAAGCCCTAGCGGGAGGCTACGAGCAGTACTTC

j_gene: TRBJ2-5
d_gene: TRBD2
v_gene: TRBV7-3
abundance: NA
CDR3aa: CASSPGLAGGGREETQYF
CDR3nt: TGTGCCAGCAGCCCAGGACTAGCGGGAGGAGGGAGAGAAGAGACCCAGTACTTC

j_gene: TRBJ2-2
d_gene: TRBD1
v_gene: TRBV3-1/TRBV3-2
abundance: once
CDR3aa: CASSQRTGDYTGELFF
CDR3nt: TGTGCCAGCAGCCAACGGACAGGGGACTACACCGGGGAGCTGTTTTTT

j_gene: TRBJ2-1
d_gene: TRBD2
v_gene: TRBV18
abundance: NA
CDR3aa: CASSSLGTSSDEQFF
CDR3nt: TGTGCCAGCTCATCTTTGGGGACTAGCTCGGATGAGCAGTTCTTC

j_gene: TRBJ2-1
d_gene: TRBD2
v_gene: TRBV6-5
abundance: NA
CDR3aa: CASSPSGISYNEQFF
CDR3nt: TGTGCCAGCAGTCCTAGCGGAATCTCCTACAATGAGCAGTTCTTC

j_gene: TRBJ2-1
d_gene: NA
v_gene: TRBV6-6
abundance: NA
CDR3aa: CASRQVNNEQFF
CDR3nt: TGTGCCAGCAGGCAGGTGAACAATGAGCAGTTCTTC

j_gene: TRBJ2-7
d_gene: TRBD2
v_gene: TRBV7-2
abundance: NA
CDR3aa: CASSRGGSGRAYEQYF
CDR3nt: TGTGCCAGCAGCCGGGGGGGGAGCGGGAGGGCCTACGAGCAGTACTTC

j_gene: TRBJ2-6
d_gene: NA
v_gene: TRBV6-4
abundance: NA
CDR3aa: CASRDSGGANVLTF
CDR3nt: TGTGCCAGCAGGGACAGTGGCGGGGCCAACGTCCTGACTTTC